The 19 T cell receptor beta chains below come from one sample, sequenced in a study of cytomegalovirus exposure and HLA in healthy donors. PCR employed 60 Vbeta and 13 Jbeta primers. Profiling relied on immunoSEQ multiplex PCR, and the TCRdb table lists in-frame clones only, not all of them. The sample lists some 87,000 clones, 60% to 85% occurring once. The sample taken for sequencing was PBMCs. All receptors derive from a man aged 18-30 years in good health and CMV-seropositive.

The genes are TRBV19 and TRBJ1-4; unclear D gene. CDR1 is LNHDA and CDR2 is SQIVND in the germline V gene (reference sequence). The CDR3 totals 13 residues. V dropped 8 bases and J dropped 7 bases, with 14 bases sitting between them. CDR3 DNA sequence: TGTGCCAGTGGGGTAGGAGGTTCTGAAAAACTGTTTTTT. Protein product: CASGVGGSEKLFF.

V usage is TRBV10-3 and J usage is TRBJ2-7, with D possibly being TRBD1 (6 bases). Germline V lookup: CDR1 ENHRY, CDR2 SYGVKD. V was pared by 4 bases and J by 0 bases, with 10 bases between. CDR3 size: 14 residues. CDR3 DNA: TGTGCCATCAGTGGCCGGGACACCTCCTACGAGCAGTACTTC. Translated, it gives CAISGRDTSYEQYF.

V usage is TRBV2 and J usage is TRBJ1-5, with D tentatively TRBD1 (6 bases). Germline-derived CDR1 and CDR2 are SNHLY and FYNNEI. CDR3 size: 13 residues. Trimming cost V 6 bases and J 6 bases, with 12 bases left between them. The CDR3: CASRDRFSQPQHF. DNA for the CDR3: TGTGCCAGCAGAGACAGGTTTAGTCAGCCCCAGCATTTT.

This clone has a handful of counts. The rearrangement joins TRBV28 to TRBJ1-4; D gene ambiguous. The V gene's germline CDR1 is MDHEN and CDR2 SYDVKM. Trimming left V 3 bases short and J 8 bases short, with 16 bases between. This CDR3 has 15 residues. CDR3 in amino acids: CASSFLSRMEEKLFF. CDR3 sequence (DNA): TGTGCCAGCAGTTTTTTATCCCGGATGGAGGAAAAACTGTTTTTT.

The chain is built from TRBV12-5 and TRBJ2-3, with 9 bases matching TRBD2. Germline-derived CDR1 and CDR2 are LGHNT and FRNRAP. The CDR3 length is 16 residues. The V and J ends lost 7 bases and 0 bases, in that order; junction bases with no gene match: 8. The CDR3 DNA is TGTGCTAGTGCCGTGACTAGCGGCCCTAGCACAGATACGCAGTATTTT. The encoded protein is CASAVTSGPSTDTQYF.

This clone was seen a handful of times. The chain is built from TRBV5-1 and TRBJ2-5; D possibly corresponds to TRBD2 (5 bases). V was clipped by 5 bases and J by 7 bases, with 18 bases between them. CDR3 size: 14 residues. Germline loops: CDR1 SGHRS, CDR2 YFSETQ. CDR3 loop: CASRGDPWTGTQYF. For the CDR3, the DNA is TGCGCCAGCAGGGGAGATCCGTGGACCGGGACCCAGTACTTC.

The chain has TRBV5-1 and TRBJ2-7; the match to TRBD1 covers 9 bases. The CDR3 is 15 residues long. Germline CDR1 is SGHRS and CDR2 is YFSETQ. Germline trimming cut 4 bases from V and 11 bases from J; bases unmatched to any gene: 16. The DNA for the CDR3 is TGCGCCAGCAGCCCCAGGACAGGGGAGACAGGACGAAAGTACTTC. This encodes CASSPRTGETGRKYF.

CDR3 bases: TGTGCCATCAGTGACCCAATAGCGGGAACCACCGGGGAGCTGTTTTTT. Its protein is CAISDPIAGTTGELFF. This chain joins TRBV10-3 and TRBJ2-2, with TRBD2 matching 8 bases. V lost 3 bases and J lost 4; bases outside the gene matches: 7. Germline-derived CDR1 and CDR2 are ENHRY and SYGVKD. The CDR3 sequence is 16 residues long.

The CDR3 spells CASSKQGATNEKLFF. In DNA form, the CDR3 reads TGTGCCAGCAGCAAACAGGGTGCAACTAATGAAAAACTGTTTTTT. The V gene is TRBV28, the J gene TRBJ1-4; possible D gene TRBD1, 6 bases. V lost 6 bases to trimming and J lost 0 bases, with 11 bases between them. CDR3 size: 15 residues. Germline CDR1 reads MDHEN; CDR2 reads SYDVKM.

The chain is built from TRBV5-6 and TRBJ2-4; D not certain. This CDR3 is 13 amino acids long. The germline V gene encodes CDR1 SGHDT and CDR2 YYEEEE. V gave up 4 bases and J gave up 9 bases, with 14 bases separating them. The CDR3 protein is CASSLRPGGIQYF. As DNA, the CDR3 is TGTGCCAGCAGCCTCCGTCCGGGTGGCATTCAGTACTTC.

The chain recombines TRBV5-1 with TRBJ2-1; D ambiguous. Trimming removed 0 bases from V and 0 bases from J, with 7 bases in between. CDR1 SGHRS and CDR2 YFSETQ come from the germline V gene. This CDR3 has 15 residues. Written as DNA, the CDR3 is TGCGCCAGCAGCTTGGAACGGAGCTCCTACAATGAGCAGTTCTTC. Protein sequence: CASSLERSSYNEQFF.

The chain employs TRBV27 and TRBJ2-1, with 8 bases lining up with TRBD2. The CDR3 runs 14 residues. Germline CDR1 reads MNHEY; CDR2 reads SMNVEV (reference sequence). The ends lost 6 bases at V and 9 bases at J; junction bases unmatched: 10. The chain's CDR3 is CASSLSGTGREQFF. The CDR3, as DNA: TGTGCCAGCAGCCTTAGCGGGACGGGGCGTGAGCAGTTCTTC.

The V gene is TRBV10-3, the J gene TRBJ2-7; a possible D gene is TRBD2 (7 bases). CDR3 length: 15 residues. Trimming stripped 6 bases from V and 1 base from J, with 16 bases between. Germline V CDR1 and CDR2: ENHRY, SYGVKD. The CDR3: CAIRLDGGPSYEQYF. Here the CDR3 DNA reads TGTGCCATCAGACTGGACGGGGGGCCGTCCTACGAGCAGTACTTC.

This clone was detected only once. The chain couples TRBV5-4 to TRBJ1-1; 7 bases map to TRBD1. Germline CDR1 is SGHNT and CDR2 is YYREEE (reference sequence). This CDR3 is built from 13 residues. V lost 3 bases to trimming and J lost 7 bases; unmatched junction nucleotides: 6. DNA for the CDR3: TGTGCCAGCAGCTCCGGGACAGAGAATGAAGCTTTCTTT. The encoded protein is CASSSGTENEAFF.

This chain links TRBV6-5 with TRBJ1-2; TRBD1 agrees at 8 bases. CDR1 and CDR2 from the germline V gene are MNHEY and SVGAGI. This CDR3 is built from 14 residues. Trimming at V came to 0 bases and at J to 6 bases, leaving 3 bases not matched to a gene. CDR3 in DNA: TGTGCCAGCAGTTACTCGGGGACAGGAAATGGCTACACCTTC. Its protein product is CASSYSGTGNGYTF.

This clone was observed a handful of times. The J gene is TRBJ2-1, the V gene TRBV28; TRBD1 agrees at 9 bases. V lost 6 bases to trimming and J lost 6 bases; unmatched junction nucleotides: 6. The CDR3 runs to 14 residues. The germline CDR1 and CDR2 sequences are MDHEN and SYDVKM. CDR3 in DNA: TGTGCCAGCAGATCGGGACAGGGTGGCAATGAGCAGTTCTTC. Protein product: CASRSGQGGNEQFF.

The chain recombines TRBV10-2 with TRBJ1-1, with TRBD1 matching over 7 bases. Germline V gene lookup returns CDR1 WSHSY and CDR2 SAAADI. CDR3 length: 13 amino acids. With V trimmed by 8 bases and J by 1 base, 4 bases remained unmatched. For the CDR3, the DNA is TGCGCCAGCGCGACAGGGCAGAACACTGAAGCTTTCTTT. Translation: CASATGQNTEAFF.

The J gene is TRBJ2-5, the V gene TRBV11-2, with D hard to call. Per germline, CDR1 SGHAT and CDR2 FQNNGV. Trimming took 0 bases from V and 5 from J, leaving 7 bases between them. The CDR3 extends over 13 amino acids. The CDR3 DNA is TGTGCCAGCAGCTTAGATTCCCTGGAGACCCAGTACTTC. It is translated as CASSLDSLETQYF.

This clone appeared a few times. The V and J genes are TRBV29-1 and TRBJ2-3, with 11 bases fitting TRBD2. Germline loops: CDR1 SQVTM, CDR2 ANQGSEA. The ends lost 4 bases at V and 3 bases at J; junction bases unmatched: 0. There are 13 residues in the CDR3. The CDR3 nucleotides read TGCAGCGTTGGACTAGCGGGAACAGATACGCAGTATTTT. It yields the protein CSVGLAGTDTQYF.